A single sample is the source of the 27 T cell receptor beta chains below, sequenced in a study of response to subunit inactivated influenza vaccine. Each CDR3 protein gets one entry after TCRdb re-called the RT-PCR reads with MiXCR. Of 530,000 or so distinct CDR3 sequences in the sample, 12% to 15% were seen once. Sequenced here: PBMCs from blood, sampled approximately 13 days after vaccination. The receptor set was obtained from a man between 50 and 59 years old who received an inactivated influenza vaccine.

The chain employs TRBV10-3 and TRBJ2-3; 11 nucleotides align to TRBD2. The CDR3 sequence is 15 residues long. Germline V gives CDR1 ENHRY, CDR2 SYGVKD. V trimming: 7 bases; J trimming: 7 bases; junction bases outside the gene matches: 10. The CDR3 here is CAITVTSGSANTQYF. CDR3 nucleotide sequence: TGTGCCATCACCGTAACTAGCGGGAGTGCAAATACGCAGTATTTT.

This chain links TRBV6-1 with TRBJ1-2, with 7 bases fitting TRBD1. The CDR3 runs 13 residues. V was clipped by 6 bases and J by 9 bases; unmatched bases: 10. Per the germline V gene, CDR1 is MNHNS and CDR2 is SASEGT. The CDR3 is CASRGETGSSYTF. In DNA form, the CDR3 reads TGTGCCAGCAGAGGGGAGACAGGGAGCAGCTACACCTTC.

V is TRBV2 and J is TRBJ1-2, with D hard to call. Germline CDR1 SNHLY, CDR2 FYNNEI. This CDR3 has 15 amino acids. V was cut by 2 bases and J by 0 bases, with 10 bases left in between. The CDR3 protein is CASSERGIPNYGYTF. DNA of the CDR3: TGTGCCAGCAGTGAACGAGGAATACCTAACTATGGCTACACCTTC. The variable domain in full, with the rest retrieved from reference TRBV2 and TRBJ1-2, is EPEVTQTPSHQVTQMGQEVILRCVPISNHLYFYWYRQILGQKVEFLVSFYNNEISEKSEIFDDQFSVERPDGSNFTLKIRSTKLEDSAMYFCASSERGIPNYGYTFGSGTRLTVV.

This clonotype occurred a few times. The CDR3 DNA follows: TGTGCCAGCAGCTCGCCCGAGTCCAGGTACGAGCAGTACTTC. It codes for CASSSPESRYEQYF. V gene TRBV7-6 combines with J gene TRBJ2-7; D uncertain. Germline loops: CDR1 SGHVS, CDR2 FNYEAQ. V lost 4 bases, J lost 4 bases, and 14 bases lay in between. CDR3 length: 14 amino acids. The full variable domain, completed using reference TRBV7-6 and TRBJ2-7, is GAGVSQSPRYKVTKRGQDVALRCDPISGHVSLYWYRQALGQGPEFLTYFNYEAQQDKSGLPNDRFSAERPEGSISTLTIQRTEQRDSAMYRCASSSPESRYEQYFGPGTRLTVT.

The chain combines TRBV29-1 with TRBJ2-5; TRBD2 matches at 10 bases. J lost 4 bases, V lost 6 bases, and 8 bases had no gene match. The CDR3 is 14 residues long. The germline V gene has CDR1 SQVTM and CDR2 ANQGSEA. CDR3 protein: CSVAGGPGRETQYF. In nucleotides, the CDR3 is TGCAGCGTAGCGGGAGGGCCGGGTCGAGAGACCCAGTACTTC.

This clonotype was detected a few times. V is TRBV20-1 and J is TRBJ2-1, with a weak D call TRBD2 (5 bases). The CDR3 spans 11 residues. Germline CDR1 DFQATT, CDR2 SNEGSKA (reference sequence). Trimming took off 3 bases at V and 8 bases at J, with 8 bases between the two ends. The CDR3 DNA follows: TGCAGTGCTAGGGGAGTCTATGAGCAGTTCTTC. It encodes CSARGVYEQFF.

This chain links TRBV7-2 with TRBJ1-6; 7 bases map to TRBD1. V was clipped by 2 bases and J by 8 bases; unmatched bases: 12. CDR3 size: 17 residues. CDR1 SGHTA and CDR2 FQGNSA come from the germline V gene. CDR3 amino acids: CASSLLGSGQSYSPLHF. CDR3 coding DNA: TGTGCCAGCAGCTTACTGGGTTCGGGACAGTCATATTCACCCCTCCACTTT.

This clonotype has at least ten counts. The chain has TRBV27 and TRBJ1-1; the D gene is possibly TRBD1 (6 bases). The CDR3 extends over 14 amino acids. CDR1 and CDR2 from the germline V gene are MNHEY and SMNVEV (reference sequence). Trimming stripped 6 bases from V and 1 base from J, with 12 bases between. The CDR3 loop reads CASRNSDRNTEAFF. The CDR3 DNA reads TGTGCCAGCAGAAACTCGGACAGGAACACTGAAGCTTTCTTT.

This chain uses TRBV30 with TRBJ2-5; D is uncertain. Germline V gene sequence: CDR1 GTSNPN, CDR2 SVGIG (reference sequence). The length of the CDR3 is 12 residues. V gave up 0 bases and J gave up 4 bases, with 6 bases separating them. CDR3 sequence reads: CAWSVSVETQYF. The CDR3 nucleotides read TGTGCCTGGAGTGTGTCGGTAGAGACCCAGTACTTC.

This clonotype was seen a handful of times. The genes are TRBV5-6 and TRBJ2-7, with 9 bases that match TRBD1. After removal of 5 bases from V and 2 bases from J, the junction contained 5 bases not matched to a gene. The CDR3 is 14 residues long. The V gene's germline CDR1 is SGHDT and CDR2 YYEEEE. This CDR3 is CASRWGTGPYEQYF. The CDR3 nucleotides read TGTGCCAGCAGGTGGGGGACAGGGCCCTACGAGCAGTACTTC.

In its sample, this clonotype was seen a few times. The gene calls are TRBV28 and TRBJ2-4; 8 nucleotides align to TRBD1. The germline V gene has CDR1 MDHEN and CDR2 SYDVKM. The CDR3 extends over 15 amino acids. V gave up 2 bases and J gave up 6 bases; unmatched junction bases: 6. DNA for the CDR3: TGTGCCAGCAGTTTAGGCAGGGGGCCACTAAACATTCAGTACTTC. Amino acid sequence: CASSLGRGPLNIQYF.

In its sample, this clonotype was seen a few times. The V and J genes are TRBV18 and TRBJ2-6, with D possibly matching TRBD1 (5 bases). The V gene lost 2 bases and the J gene lost 4 bases, with 21 bases spanning the gap. This CDR3 has 19 residues. Germline assignment: CDR1 KGHSH and CDR2 LQKENI. The chain's CDR3 is CASSPGAGRLRVGANVLTF. The CDR3 DNA reads TGTGCCAGCTCACCAGGGGCAGGGCGCTTGAGAGTGGGGGCCAACGTCCTGACTTTC.

This clonotype was detected a few times. The chain uses TRBV6-5 and TRBJ1-5; D gene ambiguous. V was trimmed by 2 bases and J by 7 bases, leaving 12 bases between them. The CDR3 covers 14 residues. CDR1 is MNHEY, CDR2 SVGAGI, per germline. CDR3 loop: CASSYKGSGQPQHF. The CDR3 coding sequence is TGTGCCAGCAGTTACAAGGGCTCCGGACAGCCCCAGCATTTT.

The chain couples TRBV4-3 to TRBJ1-2, with TRBD1 matching 8 bases. Germline lookup yields CDR1 LGHNA and CDR2 YSLEER. J was trimmed by 2 bases and V by 1 base; bases with no gene match: 3. This CDR3 has 15 amino acids. CDR3 protein: CASSQGQGHNYGYTF. DNA of the CDR3: TGCGCCAGCAGCCAAGGACAGGGGCACAACTATGGCTACACCTTC.

This clonotype was counted a few times. The rearrangement joins TRBV5-1 to TRBJ1-3, with 8 bases lining up with TRBD1. With V trimmed by 4 bases and J by 1 base, 7 bases remained unmatched. The CDR3 contains 16 residues. Germline loops: CDR1 SGHRS, CDR2 YFSETQ. CDR3: CASSPDTGGSGNTIYF. As DNA, the CDR3 is TGCGCCAGCAGCCCTGACACAGGGGGTTCTGGAAACACCATATATTTT.

The chain links TRBV9 to TRBJ2-7; no definite D call. V was cut by 0 bases and J by 4 bases, with 14 bases left in between. Germline CDR1 SGDLS, CDR2 YYNGEE. This CDR3 region has 15 residues. CDR3 protein: CASSVAAGSAYEQYF. CDR3 nucleotide sequence: TGTGCCAGCAGCGTAGCGGCTGGTTCTGCGTACGAGCAGTACTTC.

This clonotype has a handful of counts. The DNA of the CDR3 is TGTGCCACGACAGGACTAGCCTCCTACGAGCAGTACTTC. Encoded protein: CATTGLASYEQYF. The chain is built from TRBV10-3 and TRBJ2-7; 8 positions agree with TRBD2. Germline assignment: CDR1 ENHRY and CDR2 SYGVKD. V trimming: 10 bases; J trimming: 0 bases; junction bases outside the gene matches: 5. The CDR3 has 13 residues.

In its sample, this clonotype was seen a few times. This chain connects TRBV6-2 or TRBV6-3 to TRBJ2-1; maybe TRBD2 (5 bases). Trimming pared 0 bases from V and 1 base from J, leaving 7 bases between. CDR3 length: 15 residues. CDR1 is MNHEY and CDR2 is SVGEGT in the germline V gene. CDR3 coding DNA: TGTGCCAGCAGTTACTCCGGGATTTCCTACAATGAGCAGTTCTTC. It codes for CASSYSGISYNEQFF.

This clonotype was seen ten or more times. The chain joins TRBV20-1 to TRBJ1-4; D is possibly TRBD1 (5 bases). The CDR3 sequence is 14 residues long. Germline V gene sequence: CDR1 DFQATT, CDR2 SNEGSKA (reference sequence). The V and J ends lost 5 bases and 7 bases respectively, with 17 bases between them. The DNA for the CDR3 is TGCAGTGCTCCCCGGCGGGACCGGACTGAAAAACTGTTTTTT. This sequence encodes CSAPRRDRTEKLFF.

The table lists this clonotype with a few counts. The chain links TRBV6-2 or TRBV6-3 to TRBJ1-2; D perhaps matches TRBD1 (5 bases). V lost 7 bases and J 7 bases, leaving 22 bases between the germline ends. CDR3 length: 15 amino acids. Germline lookup yields CDR1 MNHEY and CDR2 SVGEGT. In nucleotides, the CDR3 is TGTGCCAGCACCACAGACAGTCTTCGATTTAGTGGCTACACCTTC. Encoded protein: CASTTDSLRFSGYTF.

This clonotype was detected a few times. The CDR3 bases are TGCAGTGCCACCACTAGCGGGGGTTGGGAGACCCAGTACTTC. It yields the protein CSATTSGGWETQYF. This chain links TRBV20-1 with TRBJ2-5, with 11 bases lining up with TRBD2. Germline trimming cut 6 bases from V and 5 bases from J; bases unmatched to any gene: 8. Germline V gene data show CDR1 as DFQATT and CDR2 as SNEGSKA (reference sequence). This CDR3 is 14 amino acids long.

The rearrangement uses TRBV28 and TRBJ2-3, with 11 bases aligning to TRBD2. This CDR3 is built from 20 residues. Unmatched junction bases numbered 18, after V lost 5 bases and J lost 2 bases. CDR1 is MDHEN, CDR2 SYDVKM, per germline. The CDR3 bases are TGTGCCAGCAGTCCCACCACCTCCTTAGCGGGAGGGCCGGACACAGATACGCAGTATTTT. It yields the protein CASSPTTSLAGGPDTDTQYF.

This clonotype was seen repeatedly, ten times or more. This chain uses TRBV5-1 with TRBJ2-3; 10 bases agree with TRBD1. The V gene end was trimmed by 0 bases and the J gene end by 6 bases; junction bases not matched to a gene: 4. CDR1 is SGHRS and CDR2 is YFSETQ in the germline V gene. The length of the CDR3 is 15 residues. CDR3 residues: CASSLETGGIDTQYF. CDR3 coding DNA: TGCGCCAGCAGCTTGGAGACAGGGGGCATCGATACGCAGTATTTT. The full variable domain, rest sourced from reference TRBV5-1 and TRBJ2-3, is KAGVTQTPRYLIKTRGQQVTLSCSPISGHRSVSWYQQTPGQGLQFLFEYFSETQRNKGNFPGRFSGRQFSNSRSEMNVSTLELGDSALYLCASSLETGGIDTQYFGPGTRLTVL.

The chain has TRBV7-2 and TRBJ2-5; TRBD2 agrees at 9 bases. The CDR3 is 15 residues long. The junction had 7 bases not matched to a gene; V was cut back by 1 base and J by 7 bases. Germline V CDR1 and CDR2: SGHTA, FQGNSA. The CDR3 sequence: CASSLGGGAVGTQYF. Written as DNA, the CDR3 is TGTGCCAGCAGCTTAGGCGGGGGGGCCGTGGGGACCCAGTACTTC. Looking up the rest from reference TRBV7-2 and TRBJ2-5 gives the full variable domain: GAGVSQSPSNKVTEKGKDVELRCDPISGHTALYWYRQSLGQGLEFLIYFQGNSAPDKSGLPSDRFSAERTGGSVSTLTIQRTQQEDSAVYLCASSLGGGAVGTQYFGPGTRLLVL.

The chain links TRBV9 to TRBJ2-5; 7 nucleotides align to TRBD1. The CDR3 contains 15 residues. Germline loops: CDR1 SGDLS, CDR2 YYNGEE. Trimming removed 0 bases from V and 4 bases from J; junction bases left unmatched: 6. The CDR3 reads CASSVAGNRGETQYF. For the CDR3, the DNA is TGTGCCAGCAGCGTAGCCGGGAACAGGGGAGAGACCCAGTACTTC.

The genes are TRBV7-8 and TRBJ2-2; possibly TRBD1 for D (6 bases). Germline V gives CDR1 SGHVS, CDR2 FQNEAQ. Trimming left V 2 bases short and J 3 bases short, with 13 bases between. The CDR3 covers 16 residues. The CDR3 region has the DNA TGTGCCAGCAGCTTATTACAGGGTCGACACACCGGGGAGCTGTTTTTT. Its translation is CASSLLQGRHTGELFF.

On this clonotype: At one end, the junction sequence differs from germline, possibly due to a read error. This rearrangement joins TRBV20-1 to TRBJ2-3, with D perhaps given as TRBD1 or TRBD2 (5 bases each). CDR1 is DFQATT, CDR2 SNEGSKA, per germline (reference sequence). CDR3 size: 16 residues. In DNA, the CDR3 is TGCTGTGCTAGAGGACGCCGGTGGGGGAGCACAGATACGCAGTATTTT. Translation: CCARGRRWGSTDTQYF.